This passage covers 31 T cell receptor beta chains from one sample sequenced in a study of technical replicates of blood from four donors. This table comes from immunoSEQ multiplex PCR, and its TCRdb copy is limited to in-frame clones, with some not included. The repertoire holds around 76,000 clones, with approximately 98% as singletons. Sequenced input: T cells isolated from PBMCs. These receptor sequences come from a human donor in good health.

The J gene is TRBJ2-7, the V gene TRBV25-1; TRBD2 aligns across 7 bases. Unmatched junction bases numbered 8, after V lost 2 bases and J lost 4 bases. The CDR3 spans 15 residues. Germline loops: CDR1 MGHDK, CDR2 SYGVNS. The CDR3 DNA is TGTGCCAGCAGTGAAAGCGGGATAATCTCTTACGAGCAGTACTTC. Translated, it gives CASSESGIISYEQYF.

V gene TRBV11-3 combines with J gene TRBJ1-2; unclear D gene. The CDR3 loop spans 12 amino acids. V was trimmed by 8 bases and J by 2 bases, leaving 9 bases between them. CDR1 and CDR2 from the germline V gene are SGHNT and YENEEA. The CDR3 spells CASVQKNYGYTF. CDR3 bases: TGTGCCAGCGTACAGAAAAACTATGGCTACACCTTC.

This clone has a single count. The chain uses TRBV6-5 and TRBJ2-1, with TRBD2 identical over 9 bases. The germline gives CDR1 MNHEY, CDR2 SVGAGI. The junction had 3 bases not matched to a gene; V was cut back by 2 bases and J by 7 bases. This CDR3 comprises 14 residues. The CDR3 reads CASSYGGRENEQFF. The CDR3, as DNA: TGTGCCAGCAGTTACGGCGGGAGGGAGAATGAGCAGTTCTTC.

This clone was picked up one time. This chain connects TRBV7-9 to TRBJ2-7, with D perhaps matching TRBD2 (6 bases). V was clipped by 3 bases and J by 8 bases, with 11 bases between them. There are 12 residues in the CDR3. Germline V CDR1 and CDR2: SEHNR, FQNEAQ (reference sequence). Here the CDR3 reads CASSLGGTQQYF. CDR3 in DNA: TGTGCCAGCAGCTTGGGAGGTACCCAGCAGTACTTC.

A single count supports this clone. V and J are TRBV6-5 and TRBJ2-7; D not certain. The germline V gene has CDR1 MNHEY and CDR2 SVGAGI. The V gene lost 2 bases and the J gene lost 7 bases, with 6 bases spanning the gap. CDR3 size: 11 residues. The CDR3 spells CASSYTTEQYF. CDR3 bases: TGTGCCAGCAGTTACACTACAGAGCAGTACTTC.

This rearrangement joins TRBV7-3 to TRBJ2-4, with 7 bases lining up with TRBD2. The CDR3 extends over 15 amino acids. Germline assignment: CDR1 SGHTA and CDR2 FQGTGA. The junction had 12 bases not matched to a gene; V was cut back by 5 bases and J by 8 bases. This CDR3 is CASSPTAGAWDIQYF. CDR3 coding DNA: TGTGCCAGCAGCCCGACCGCGGGAGCTTGGGACATTCAGTACTTC.

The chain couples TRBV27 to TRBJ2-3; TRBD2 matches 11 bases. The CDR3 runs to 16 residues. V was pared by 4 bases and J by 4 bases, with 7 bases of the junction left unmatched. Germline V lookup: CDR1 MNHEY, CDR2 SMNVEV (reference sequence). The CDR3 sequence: CASSSGLAGGSDTQYF. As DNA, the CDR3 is TGTGCCAGCAGTTCGGGCCTAGCGGGAGGCTCAGATACGCAGTATTTT.

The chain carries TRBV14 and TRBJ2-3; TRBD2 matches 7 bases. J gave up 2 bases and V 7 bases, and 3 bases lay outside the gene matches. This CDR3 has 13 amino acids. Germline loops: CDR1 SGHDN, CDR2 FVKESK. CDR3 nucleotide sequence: TGTGCCAGCACAGCGGGGTTCACAGATACGCAGTATTTT. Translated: CASTAGFTDTQYF.

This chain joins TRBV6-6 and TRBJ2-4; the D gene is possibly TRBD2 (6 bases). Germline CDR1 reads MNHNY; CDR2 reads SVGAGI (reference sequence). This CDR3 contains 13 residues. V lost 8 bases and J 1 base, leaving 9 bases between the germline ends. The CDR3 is CASEGGAKNIQYF. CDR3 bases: TGTGCCAGCGAGGGAGGCGCCAAAAACATTCAGTACTTC.

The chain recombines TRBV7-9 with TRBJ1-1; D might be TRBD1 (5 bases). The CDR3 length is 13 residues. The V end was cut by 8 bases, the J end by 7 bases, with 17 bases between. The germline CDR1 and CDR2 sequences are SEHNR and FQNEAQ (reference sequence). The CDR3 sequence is CASAATGLGEAFF. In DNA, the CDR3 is TGTGCCAGCGCAGCCACAGGTCTCGGTGAAGCTTTCTTT.

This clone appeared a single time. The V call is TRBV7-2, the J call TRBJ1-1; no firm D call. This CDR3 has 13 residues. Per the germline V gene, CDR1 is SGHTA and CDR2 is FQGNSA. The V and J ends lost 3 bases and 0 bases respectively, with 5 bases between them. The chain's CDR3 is CASSFQLNTEAFF. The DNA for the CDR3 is TGTGCCAGCAGCTTTCAGTTGAACACTGAAGCTTTCTTT.

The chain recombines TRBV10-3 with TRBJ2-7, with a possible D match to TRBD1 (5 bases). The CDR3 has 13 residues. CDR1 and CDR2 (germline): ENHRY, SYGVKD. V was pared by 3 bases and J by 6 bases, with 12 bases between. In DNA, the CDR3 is TGTGCCATCAGTGAATCTGGAACAGGCGAGCAGTACTTC. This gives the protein CAISESGTGEQYF.

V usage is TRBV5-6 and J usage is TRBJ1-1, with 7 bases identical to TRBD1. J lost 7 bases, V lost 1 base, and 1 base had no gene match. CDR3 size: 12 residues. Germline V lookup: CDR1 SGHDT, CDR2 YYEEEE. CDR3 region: CASSLRTGEAFF. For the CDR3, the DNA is TGTGCCAGCAGCTTGAGGACAGGTGAAGCTTTCTTT.

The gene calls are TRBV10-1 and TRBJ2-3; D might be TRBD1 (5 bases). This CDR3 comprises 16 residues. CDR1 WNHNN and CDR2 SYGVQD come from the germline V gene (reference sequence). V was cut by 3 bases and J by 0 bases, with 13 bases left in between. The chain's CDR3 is CASSDMTEISTDTQYF. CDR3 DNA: TGCGCCAGCAGTGACATGACAGAGATTAGCACAGATACGCAGTATTTT.

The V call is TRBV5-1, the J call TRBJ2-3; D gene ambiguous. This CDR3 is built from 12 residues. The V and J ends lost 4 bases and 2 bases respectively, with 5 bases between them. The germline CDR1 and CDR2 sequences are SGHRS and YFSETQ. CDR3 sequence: CASSLNTDTQYF. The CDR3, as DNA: TGCGCCAGCAGCCTTAACACAGATACGCAGTATTTT. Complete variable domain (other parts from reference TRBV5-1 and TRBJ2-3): KAGVTQTPRYLIKTRGQQVTLSCSPISGHRSVSWYQQTPGQGLQFLFEYFSETQRNKGNFPGRFSGRQFSNSRSEMNVSTLELGDSALYLCASSLNTDTQYFGPGTRLTVL.

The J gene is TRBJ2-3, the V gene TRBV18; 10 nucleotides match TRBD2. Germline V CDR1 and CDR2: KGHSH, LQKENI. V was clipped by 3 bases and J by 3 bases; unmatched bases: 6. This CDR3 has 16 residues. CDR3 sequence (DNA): TGTGCCAGCTCACCCCGCGGACTAGCGGATACAGATACGCAGTATTTT. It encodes CASSPRGLADTDTQYF.

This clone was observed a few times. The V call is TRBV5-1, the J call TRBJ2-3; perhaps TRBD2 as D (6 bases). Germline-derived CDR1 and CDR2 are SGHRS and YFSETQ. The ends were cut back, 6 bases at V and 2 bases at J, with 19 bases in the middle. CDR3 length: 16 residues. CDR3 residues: CASISGSRTITDTQYF. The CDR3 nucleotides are TGCGCCAGCATTTCAGGGAGCAGGACTATCACAGATACGCAGTATTTT.

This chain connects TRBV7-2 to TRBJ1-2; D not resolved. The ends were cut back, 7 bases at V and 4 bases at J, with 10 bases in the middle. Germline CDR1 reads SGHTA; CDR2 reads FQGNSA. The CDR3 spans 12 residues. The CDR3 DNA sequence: TGTGCCAGCACCCTCCTAGCCTATGGCTACACCTTC. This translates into CASTLLAYGYTF.

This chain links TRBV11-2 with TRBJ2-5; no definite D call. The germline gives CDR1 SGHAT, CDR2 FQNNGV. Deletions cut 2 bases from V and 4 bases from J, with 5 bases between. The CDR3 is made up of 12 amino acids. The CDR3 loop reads CASSLTVETQYF. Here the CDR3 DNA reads TGTGCCAGCAGCTTAACGGTAGAGACCCAGTACTTC.

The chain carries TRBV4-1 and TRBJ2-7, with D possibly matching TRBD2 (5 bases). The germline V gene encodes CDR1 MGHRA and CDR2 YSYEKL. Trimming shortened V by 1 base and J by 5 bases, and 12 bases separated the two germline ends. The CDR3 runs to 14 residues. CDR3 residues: CASSQVLVIDEQYF. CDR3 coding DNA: TGCGCCAGCAGCCAAGTACTAGTTATCGACGAGCAGTACTTC.

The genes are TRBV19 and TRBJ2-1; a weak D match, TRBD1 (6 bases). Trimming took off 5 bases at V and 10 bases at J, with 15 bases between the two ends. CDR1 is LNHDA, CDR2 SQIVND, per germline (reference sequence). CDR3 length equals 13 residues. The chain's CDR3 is CASSFYRDQEQFF. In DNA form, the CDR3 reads TGTGCCAGTAGTTTTTACAGGGATCAAGAGCAGTTCTTC.

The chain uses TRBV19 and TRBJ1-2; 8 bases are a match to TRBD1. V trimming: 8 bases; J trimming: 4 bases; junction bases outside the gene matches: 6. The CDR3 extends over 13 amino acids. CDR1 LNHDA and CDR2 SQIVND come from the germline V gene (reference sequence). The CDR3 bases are TGTGCCAGTTTCCTAGGACAGGGCTATGGCTACACCTTC. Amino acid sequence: CASFLGQGYGYTF.

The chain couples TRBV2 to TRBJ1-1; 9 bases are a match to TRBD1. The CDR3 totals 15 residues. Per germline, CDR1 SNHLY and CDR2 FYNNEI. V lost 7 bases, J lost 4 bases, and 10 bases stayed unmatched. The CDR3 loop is CASILSGTGSTEAFF. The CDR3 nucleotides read TGTGCCAGCATATTATCCGGGACAGGGTCCACTGAAGCTTTCTTT.

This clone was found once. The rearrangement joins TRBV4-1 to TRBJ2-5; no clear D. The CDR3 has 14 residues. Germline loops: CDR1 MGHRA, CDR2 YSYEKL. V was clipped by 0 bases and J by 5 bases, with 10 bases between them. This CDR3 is CASSQDGRLETQYF. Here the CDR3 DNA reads TGCGCCAGCAGCCAAGATGGCAGGTTGGAGACCCAGTACTTC.

This CDR3 is CASSEFGTSGTDTQYF. The DNA of the CDR3 is TGTGCCAGCAGTGAGTTCGGGACTAGCGGCACAGATACGCAGTATTTT. V and J are TRBV6-1 and TRBJ2-3; 10 bases line up with TRBD2. CDR1 MNHNS and CDR2 SASEGT come from the germline V gene. This CDR3 contains 16 residues. V lost 3 bases, J lost 1 base, and 4 bases stayed unmatched.

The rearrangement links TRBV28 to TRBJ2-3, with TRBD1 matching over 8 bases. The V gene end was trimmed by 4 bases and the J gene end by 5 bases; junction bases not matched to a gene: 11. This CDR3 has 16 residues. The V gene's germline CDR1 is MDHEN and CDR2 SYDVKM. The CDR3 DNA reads TGTGCCAGCAGTTCCACACAGGGGGTAAGGGGAGATACGCAGTATTTT. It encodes CASSSTQGVRGDTQYF.

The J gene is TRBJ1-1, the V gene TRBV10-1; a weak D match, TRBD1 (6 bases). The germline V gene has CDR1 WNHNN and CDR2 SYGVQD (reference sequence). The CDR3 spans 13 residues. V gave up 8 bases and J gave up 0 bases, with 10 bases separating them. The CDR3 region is CASQDSLNTEAFF. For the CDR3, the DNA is TGCGCCAGCCAGGACAGCTTGAACACTGAAGCTTTCTTT.

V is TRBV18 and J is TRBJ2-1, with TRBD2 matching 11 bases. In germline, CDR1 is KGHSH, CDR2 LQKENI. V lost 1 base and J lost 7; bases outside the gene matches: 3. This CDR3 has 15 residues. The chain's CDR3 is CASSPRASGRNEQFF. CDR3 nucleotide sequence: TGTGCCAGCTCACCACGGGCTAGCGGGAGGAATGAGCAGTTCTTC.

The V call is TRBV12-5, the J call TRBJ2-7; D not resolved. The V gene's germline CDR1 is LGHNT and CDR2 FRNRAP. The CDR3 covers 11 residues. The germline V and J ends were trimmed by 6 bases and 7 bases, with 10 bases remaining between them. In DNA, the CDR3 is TGTGCTAGTGGGTTTCGGCGGGAGCAGTACTTC. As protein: CASGFRREQYF.

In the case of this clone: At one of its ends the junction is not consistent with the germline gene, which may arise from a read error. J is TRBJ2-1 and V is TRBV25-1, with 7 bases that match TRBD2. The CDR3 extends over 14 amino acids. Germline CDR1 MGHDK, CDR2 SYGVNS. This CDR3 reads CASKGAGLYNKQFF. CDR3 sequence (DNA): TGTGCCAGCAAAGGAGCGGGACTATACAATAAGCAGTTCTTC.

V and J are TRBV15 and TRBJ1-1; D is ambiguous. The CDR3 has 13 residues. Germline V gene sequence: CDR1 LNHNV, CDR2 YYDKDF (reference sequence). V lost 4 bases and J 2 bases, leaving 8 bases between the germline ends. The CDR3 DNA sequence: TGTGCCACCAGCAACTACTTTAACACTGAAGCTTTCTTT. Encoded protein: CATSNYFNTEAFF.